Following are 12 T cell receptor beta chains from one sample sequenced in a study of blood T cell repertoires in COVID-19. The assay was immunoSEQ multiplex PCR, and TCRdb's table has in-frame clones only and misses some. The table lists roughly 250,000 clones, approximately 86% of them singletons. The sample comprised PBMCs or T cells enriched from blood (not recorded which). Receptor source: a woman aged 50 to 60 who had recovered from COVID-19.

J is TRBJ2-3 and V is TRBV30, with 14 bases lining up with TRBD2. CDR3 length: 17 residues. V trimming: 2 bases; J trimming: 2 bases; junction bases outside the gene matches: 6. Germline CDR1 GTSNPN, CDR2 SVGIG (reference sequence). The CDR3 region is CAWSKGLAGAITDTQYF. CDR3 nucleotides: TGTGCCTGGAGTAAGGGACTAGCGGGAGCGATCACAGATACGCAGTATTTT. The complete variable domain, with remaining parts taken from reference TRBV30 and TRBJ2-3, reads SQTIHQWPATLVQPVGSPLSLECTVEGTSNPNLYWYRQAAGRGLQLLFYSVGIGQISSEVPQNLSASRPQDRQFILSSKKLLLSDSGFYLCAWSKGLAGAITDTQYFGPGTRLTVL.

The chain has TRBV4-1 and TRBJ1-2, with D possibly TRBD1 on 5 matching bases. Trimming removed 2 bases at V and 5 bases at J, with 12 bases between. Germline V gene sequence: CDR1 MGHRA, CDR2 YSYEKL. The CDR3 runs to 14 residues. CDR3 DNA sequence: TGCGCCAGCAGCCAACCCGGGAGGGGATATGGCTACACCTTC. Translated, it gives CASSQPGRGYGYTF.

The chain carries TRBV7-8 and TRBJ1-6, with 9 nucleotides matching TRBD1. From germline, CDR1 is SGHVS and CDR2 FQNEAQ. Unmatched junction bases numbered 7, after V lost 9 bases and J lost 7 bases. The CDR3 runs to 14 residues. In DNA, the CDR3 is TGTGCCAGTATCCGGGACAGGGTGAATTCACCCCTCCACTTT. Protein: CASIRDRVNSPLHF.

The chain combines TRBV12-5 with TRBJ2-7, with a possible D match to TRBD2 (5 bases). Between the trimmed V and J ends, which lost 0 bases and 3 bases, there was a span of 21 bases. CDR3 length equals 18 residues. CDR1 is LGHNT, CDR2 FRNRAP, per germline. CDR3 in DNA: TGTGCTAGTGGTTTGGTACACGGGTCTGAGGGCCCAGGCTACGAGCAGTACTTC. Protein product: CASGLVHGSEGPGYEQYF. The full variable domain, rest sourced from reference TRBV12-5 and TRBJ2-7, is DARVTQTPRHKVTEMGQEVTMRCQPILGHNTVFWYRQTMMQGLELLAYFRNRAPLDDSGMPKDRFSAEMPDATLATLKIQPSEPRDSAVYFCASGLVHGSEGPGYEQYFGPGTRLTVT.

This clone was counted a few times. This chain links TRBV5-4 with TRBJ2-1, with unresolved D. In germline, CDR1 is SGHNT, CDR2 YYREEE (reference sequence). V lost 3 bases and J lost 4, with 8 bases in between. This CDR3 has 13 residues. CDR3 in amino acids: CASSSLFYNEQFF. CDR3 bases: TGTGCCAGCAGCTCACTTTTTTACAATGAGCAGTTCTTC.

V is TRBV28 and J is TRBJ2-3, with 10 bases fitting TRBD1. In germline, CDR1 is MDHEN, CDR2 SYDVKM. V dropped 4 bases and J dropped 2; count of bases not matched to a gene: 6. The CDR3 spans 16 residues. CDR3 sequence reads: CASSSAGTGATDTQYF. DNA for the CDR3: TGTGCCAGCAGTTCGGCCGGGACAGGGGCCACAGATACGCAGTATTTT.

The J gene is TRBJ2-3, the V gene TRBV3-1 (or the pseudogene TRBV3-2), with D possibly matching TRBD2 (6 bases). Germline-derived CDR1 and CDR2 are LGHDT and YNNKEL (reference sequence). The CDR3 covers 15 residues. V lost 4 bases, J lost 2 bases, and 13 bases lay in between. The CDR3 spells CASSLSGQVTDTQYF. CDR3 DNA: TGTGCCAGCAGCCTTAGCGGTCAAGTCACAGATACGCAGTATTTT.

This clone showed up just once. This chain links TRBV15 with TRBJ1-2; D perhaps matches TRBD1 (6 bases). The V and J ends lost 3 bases and 3 bases respectively, with 17 bases between them. The CDR3 is made up of 16 amino acids. From germline, CDR1 is LNHNV and CDR2 YYDKDF (reference sequence). The CDR3 region is CATSSRGGGGDYGYTF. In nucleotides, the CDR3 is TGTGCCACCAGCAGTCGCGGTGGAGGGGGGGACTATGGCTACACCTTC.

The chain recombines TRBV7-3 with TRBJ2-1, with a weak D call TRBD2 (6 bases). Germline CDR1 and CDR2: SGHTA and FQGTGA. CDR3 length: 16 amino acids. V was pared by 5 bases and J by 6 bases, with 20 bases between. This chain's CDR3 is CASSHPEGGDTNEQFF. The CDR3 DNA follows: TGTGCCAGCAGCCACCCGGAGGGCGGGGATACCAATGAGCAGTTCTTC.

J is TRBJ2-1 and V is TRBV19; 10 bases are shared with TRBD2. The germline CDR1 and CDR2 sequences are LNHDA and SQIVND (reference sequence). V was pared by 9 bases and J by 7 bases, with 12 bases of the junction left unmatched. This CDR3 contains 15 residues. The CDR3: CASSALAGVLNEQFF. The CDR3 nucleotides are TGTGCCAGCTCGGCTCTAGCGGGGGTCTTAAATGAGCAGTTCTTC.

The chain has TRBV6-5 and TRBJ2-1; D is possibly TRBD2 (6 bases). With 6 bases removed from V and 6 bases from J, the gap between germline ends came to 18 bases. Per the germline V gene, CDR1 is MNHEY and CDR2 is SVGAGI. This CDR3 has 15 amino acids. CDR3 protein: CASSLSGVGGNEQFF. The CDR3 nucleotides are TGTGCCAGCAGCCTCTCGGGAGTGGGGGGCAATGAGCAGTTCTTC.

This chain links TRBV5-1 with TRBJ1-6, with 7 bases that match TRBD1. The CDR3 contains 18 residues. CDR1 SGHRS and CDR2 YFSETQ come from the germline V gene. V trimming: 4 bases; J trimming: 7 bases; junction bases outside the gene matches: 17. The CDR3 DNA reads TGCGCCAGCAGCCTACCTCGGGGAGACAGGGATGGAAATTCACCCCTCCACTTT. It specifies CASSLPRGDRDGNSPLHF.